The 22 T cell receptor beta chains in this list originate from one sample, sequenced in a study of blood T cell repertoires in COVID-19. Produced via immunoSEQ multiplex PCR; TCRdb's table is partial and in-frame only. Among 50,000 to 60,000 clones listed, roughly 87% were seen once. The specimen was peripheral blood. The source is a man in his forties or fifties with COVID-19, enrolled during active disease.

The V and J genes are TRBV7-2 and TRBJ1-2, with TRBD1 identical over 7 bases. V trimming: 5 bases; J trimming: 1 base; junction bases outside the gene matches: 7. This CDR3 comprises 15 residues. The germline V gene has CDR1 SGHTA and CDR2 FQGNSA. CDR3 sequence (DNA): TGTGCCAGCAGCCCGACAGGGCGAGTTAACTATGGCTACACCTTC. This gives the protein CASSPTGRVNYGYTF. Together with reference TRBV7-2 and TRBJ1-2, the CDR3 gives the full variable domain: GAGVSQSPSNKVTEKGKDVELRCDPISGHTALYWYRQSLGQGLEFLIYFQGNSAPDKSGLPSDRFSAERTGGSVSTLTIQRTQQEDSAVYLCASSPTGRVNYGYTFGSGTRLTVV.

V is TRBV27 and J is TRBJ2-5; 10 bases agree with TRBD1. V shed 0 bases and J 4 bases; nucleotides not matched to a gene: 2. Germline V gene lookup returns CDR1 MNHEY and CDR2 SMNVEV (reference sequence). This CDR3 has 15 amino acids. For the CDR3, the DNA is TGTGCCAGCAGTTTATCGACAGGGGGCCCAGAGACCCAGTACTTC. Its translation: CASSLSTGGPETQYF.

The chain links TRBV9 to TRBJ2-5; TRBD1 aligns across 8 bases. The V gene's germline CDR1 is SGDLS and CDR2 YYNGEE. This CDR3 is built from 15 residues. Unmatched junction bases numbered 6, after V lost 0 bases and J lost 5 bases. The CDR3 protein is CASSVVDRGLETQYF. The CDR3 bases are TGTGCCAGCAGCGTAGTAGACAGGGGTTTGGAGACCCAGTACTTC.

The chain couples TRBV19 to TRBJ1-4, with D tentatively TRBD1 (5 bases). Germline CDR1 is LNHDA and CDR2 is SQIVND (reference sequence). The CDR3 consists of 13 residues. With 9 bases removed from V and 0 bases from J, the gap between germline ends came to 8 bases. Written as DNA, the CDR3 is TGTGCCAGCCAGGGTGCAACTAATGAAAAACTGTTTTTT. Translated, it gives CASQGATNEKLFF.

The V gene is TRBV24-1, the J gene TRBJ2-2; D remains ambiguous. This CDR3 contains 12 residues. CDR1 is KGHDR and CDR2 is SFDVKD in the germline V gene. The V and J ends lost 3 bases and 6 bases respectively, with 4 bases between them. The DNA for the CDR3 is TGTGCCACCAGTGATACTCCCGGGGAGCTGTTTTTT. This sequence encodes CATSDTPGELFF.

The chain links TRBV19 to TRBJ2-3; TRBD1 aligns across 9 bases. Germline CDR1 and CDR2: LNHDA and SQIVND (reference sequence). The CDR3 length is 15 residues. Losses at the gene ends were 3 bases for V and 4 bases for J; bases not matched to a gene: 5. The chain's CDR3 is CASSIGTGLADTQYF. CDR3 sequence (DNA): TGTGCCAGTAGTATCGGGACAGGGTTAGCAGATACGCAGTATTTT.

The V call is TRBV2, the J call TRBJ2-3, with D perhaps TRBD2 (6 bases). Trimming cost V 8 bases and J 2 bases, with 11 bases left between them. This CDR3 spans 13 amino acids. Germline CDR1 and CDR2: SNHLY and FYNNEI. CDR3 coding DNA: TGTGCCAGCTGGGGACTCCTCACAGATACGCAGTATTTT. Translated: CASWGLLTDTQYF.

The genes are TRBV3-1 (or the pseudogene TRBV3-2) and TRBJ2-2; unclear D gene. The length of the CDR3 is 15 residues. Trimming shortened V by 4 bases and J by 5 bases, and 14 bases separated the two germline ends. Germline CDR1 reads LGHDT; CDR2 reads YNNKEL (reference sequence). CDR3 DNA: TGTGCCAGCAGCCCCTCTGGAGATAGGACCGGGGAGCTGTTTTTT. Protein product: CASSPSGDRTGELFF.

The V and J genes are TRBV19 and TRBJ1-5; TRBD1 might be the D (5 bases). V shed 7 bases and J shed 6 bases, with 16 bases lying between them. The CDR3 length is 14 residues. In germline, CDR1 is LNHDA, CDR2 SQIVND (reference sequence). The CDR3 region is CASTPGLGGQPQHF. The DNA of the CDR3 is TGTGCCAGTACCCCCGGGTTGGGGGGTCAGCCCCAGCATTTT.

V is TRBV6-1 and J is TRBJ1-1; D is unresolved. V lost 0 bases to trimming and J lost 5 bases, with 13 bases between them. The CDR3 contains 15 residues. Germline-derived CDR1 and CDR2 are MNHNS and SASEGT. The CDR3 loop is CASSEAVGAVTEAFF. The CDR3 coding sequence is TGTGCCAGCAGTGAAGCTGTGGGAGCGGTAACTGAAGCTTTCTTT.

This clone was recorded once. This chain links TRBV7-9 with TRBJ1-3, with D unclear. From germline, CDR1 is SEHNR and CDR2 FQNEAQ (reference sequence). The CDR3 sequence is 17 residues long. V was shortened by 4 bases and J by 0 bases, with 16 bases between the two germline ends. CDR3 DNA: TGTGCCAGCAGCTCGGCCTCACTACTCCTCTCTGGAAACACCATATATTTT. It translates to CASSSASLLLSGNTIYF.

The chain links TRBV5-4 to TRBJ1-2; D is possibly TRBD1 (6 bases). V was trimmed by 6 bases and J by 7 bases, leaving 31 bases between them. Germline V gene data show CDR1 as SGHNT and CDR2 as YYREEE (reference sequence). This CDR3 comprises 18 residues. In DNA form, the CDR3 reads TGTGCCAGCACCTTTTCCTCATTCGGGACAAATTATCTCGGTGGCTACACCTTC. Amino acids: CASTFSSFGTNYLGGYTF. The full variable domain, completed using reference TRBV5-4 and TRBJ1-2, is ETGVTQSPTHLIKTRGQQVTLRCSSQSGHNTVSWYQQALGQGPQFIFQYYREEENGRGNFPPRFSGLQFPNYSSELNVNALELDDSALYLCASTFSSFGTNYLGGYTFGSGTRLTVV.

V and J are TRBV6-1 and TRBJ1-2; TRBD1 might be the D (6 bases). The CDR3 is 15 amino acids. V lost 1 base and J lost 7, with 16 bases in between. Germline V gene data show CDR1 as MNHNS and CDR2 as SASEGT. The CDR3 sequence is CASSEDRALNGGYTF. The CDR3 nucleotides read TGTGCCAGCAGTGAAGACAGGGCGCTTAATGGTGGCTACACCTTC.

The chain links TRBV19 to TRBJ1-6, with 7 positions matching TRBD1. This CDR3 spans 14 amino acids. V lost 7 bases, J lost 7 bases, and 7 bases stayed unmatched. The V gene's germline CDR1 is LNHDA and CDR2 SQIVND (reference sequence). The CDR3 loop is CASIARDRNSPLHF. The CDR3 region has the DNA TGTGCCAGTATCGCCCGGGACAGAAATTCACCCCTCCACTTT. The variable domain in full, with the rest retrieved from reference TRBV19 and TRBJ1-6, is DGGITQSPKYLFRKEGQNVTLSCEQNLNHDAMYWYRQDPGQGLRLIYYSQIVNDFQKGDIAEGYSVSREKKESFPLTVTSAQKNPTAFYLCASIARDRNSPLHFGNGTRLTVT.

The chain is built from TRBV13 and TRBJ1-6, with D possibly being TRBD1 (6 bases). The CDR3 is 13 residues long. Deletions cut 5 bases from V and 9 bases from J, with 11 bases between. Per the germline V gene, CDR1 is PRHDT and CDR2 is FYEKMQ (reference sequence). The CDR3 here is CASSVDSISPLHF. For the CDR3, the DNA is TGTGCCAGCAGCGTGGACAGTATTTCACCCCTCCACTTT.

The V gene is TRBV11-2, the J gene TRBJ1-2; possible D gene TRBD1, 6 bases. Germline-derived CDR1 and CDR2 are SGHAT and FQNNGV. This CDR3 is built from 13 residues. The V gene lost 0 bases and the J gene lost 6 bases, with 8 bases spanning the gap. The CDR3 nucleotides read TGTGCCAGCAGCTTAGAACAGGGTAATGGCTACACCTTC. Translation gives CASSLEQGNGYTF.

Here the CDR3 reads CASSLGALAGLSYEQYF. As DNA, the CDR3 is TGTGCCAGCAGCTTGGGGGCGCTAGCGGGACTCTCCTACGAGCAGTACTTC. The V and J genes are TRBV5-4 and TRBJ2-7; 9 bases fit TRBD2. Germline CDR1 SGHNT, CDR2 YYREEE (reference sequence). The CDR3 contains 17 residues. Trimming cost V 0 bases and J 0 bases; bases outside gene matches: 7.

The V gene is TRBV28, the J gene TRBJ2-7; 7 bases fit TRBD2. Germline CDR1 MDHEN, CDR2 SYDVKM. This CDR3 is built from 16 residues. The V gene end was trimmed by 3 bases and the J gene end by 0 bases; junction bases not matched to a gene: 8. The CDR3, as DNA: TGTGCCAGCAGTTTTTCCCTAGCGGAACTCTCCTACGAGCAGTACTTC. Protein: CASSFSLAELSYEQYF.

The rearrangement joins TRBV12-5 to TRBJ1-1; the D is unclear. The CDR3 extends over 12 amino acids. V was pared by 3 bases and J by 5 bases, with 7 bases between. Germline loops: CDR1 LGHNT, CDR2 FRNRAP. The CDR3 region has the DNA TGTGCTAGTGGTTTCACTTATACTGAAGCTTTCTTT. This gives the protein CASGFTYTEAFF. The full variable domain, in which reference TRBV12-5 and TRBJ1-1 provide the parts outside the CDR3, is DARVTQTPRHKVTEMGQEVTMRCQPILGHNTVFWYRQTMMQGLELLAYFRNRAPLDDSGMPKDRFSAEMPDATLATLKIQPSEPRDSAVYFCASGFTYTEAFFGQGTRLTVV.

This rearrangement joins TRBV27 to TRBJ2-7, with 7 bases lining up with TRBD1. V shed 5 bases, J shed 2 bases, and the junction held 3 bases outside the gene matches. The CDR3 is made up of 13 amino acids. Per the germline V gene, CDR1 is MNHEY and CDR2 is SMNVEV (reference sequence). The CDR3 region is CASSPGQAYEQYF. The DNA of the CDR3 is TGTGCCAGCAGTCCCGGACAGGCCTACGAGCAGTACTTC.

The chain uses TRBV7-2 and TRBJ1-2, with D tentatively TRBD1 (5 bases). CDR3 length equals 15 residues. The V end was cut by 7 bases, the J end by 1 base, with 16 bases between. Germline CDR1 is SGHTA and CDR2 is FQGNSA. DNA for the CDR3: TGTGCCAGCACCTTGAACGGGGGGATTAACTATGGCTACACCTTC. Translated: CASTLNGGINYGYTF.

This rearrangement joins TRBV2 to TRBJ2-5, with 11 bases aligning to TRBD1. CDR3 length: 15 residues. V shed 6 bases, J shed 4 bases, and the junction held 7 bases outside the gene matches. The germline V gene has CDR1 SNHLY and CDR2 FYNNEI. The CDR3 is CASRTDRGRRETQYF. The DNA of the CDR3 is TGTGCCAGCAGAACGGACAGGGGGCGCCGAGAGACCCAGTACTTC.